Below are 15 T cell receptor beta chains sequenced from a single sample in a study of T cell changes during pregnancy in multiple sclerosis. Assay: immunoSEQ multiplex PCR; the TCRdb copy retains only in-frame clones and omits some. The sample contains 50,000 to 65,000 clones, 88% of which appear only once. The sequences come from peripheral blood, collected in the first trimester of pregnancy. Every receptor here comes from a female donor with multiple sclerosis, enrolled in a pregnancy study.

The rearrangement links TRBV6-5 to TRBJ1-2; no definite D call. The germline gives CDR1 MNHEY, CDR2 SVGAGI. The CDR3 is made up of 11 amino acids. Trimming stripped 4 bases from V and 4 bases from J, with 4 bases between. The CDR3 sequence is CASSFGYGYTF. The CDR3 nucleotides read TGTGCCAGCAGTTTCGGCTATGGCTACACCTTC.

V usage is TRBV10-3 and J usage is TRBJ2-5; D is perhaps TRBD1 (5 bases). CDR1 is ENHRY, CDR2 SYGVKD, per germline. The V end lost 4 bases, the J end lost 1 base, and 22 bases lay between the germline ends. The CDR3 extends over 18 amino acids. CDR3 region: CAISADLGRPGFQETQYF. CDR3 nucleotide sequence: TGTGCCATCAGTGCTGATCTGGGTCGACCAGGGTTCCAAGAGACCCAGTACTTC.

The CDR3 here is CASSGTFGQGEETQYF. The CDR3 coding sequence is TGTGCCAGCAGTGGAACTTTCGGACAGGGAGAAGAGACCCAGTACTTC. The gene calls are TRBV2 and TRBJ2-5; TRBD1 agrees at 8 bases. The germline gives CDR1 SNHLY, CDR2 FYNNEI. J lost 3 bases, V lost 4 bases, and 10 bases had no gene match. The CDR3 length is 16 residues.

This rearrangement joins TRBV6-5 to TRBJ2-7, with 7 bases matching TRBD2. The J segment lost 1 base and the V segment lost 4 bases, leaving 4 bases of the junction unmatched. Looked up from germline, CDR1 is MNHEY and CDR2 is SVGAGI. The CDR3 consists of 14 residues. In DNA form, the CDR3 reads TGTGCCAGCAGTTCGTCTAGCGGATCCTACGAGCAGTACTTC. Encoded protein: CASSSSSGSYEQYF.

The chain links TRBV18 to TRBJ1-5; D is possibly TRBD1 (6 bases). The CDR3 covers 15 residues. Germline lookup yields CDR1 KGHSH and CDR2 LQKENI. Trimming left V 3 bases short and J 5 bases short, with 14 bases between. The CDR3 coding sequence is TGTGCCAGCTCACCGATAGGGGGATCTGATCAGCCCCAGCATTTT. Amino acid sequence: CASSPIGGSDQPQHF.

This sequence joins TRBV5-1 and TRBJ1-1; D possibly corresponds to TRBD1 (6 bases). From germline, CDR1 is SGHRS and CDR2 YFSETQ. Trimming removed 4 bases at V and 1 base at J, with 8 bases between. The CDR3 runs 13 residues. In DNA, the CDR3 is TGCGCCAGCAGCCTACAGGGGAACACTGAAGCTTTCTTT. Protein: CASSLQGNTEAFF.

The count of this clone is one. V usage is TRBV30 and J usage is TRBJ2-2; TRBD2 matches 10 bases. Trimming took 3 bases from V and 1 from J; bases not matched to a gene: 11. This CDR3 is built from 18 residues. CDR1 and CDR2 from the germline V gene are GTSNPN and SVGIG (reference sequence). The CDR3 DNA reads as TGTGCCTGGAGACTGAGGGAGCGGGAGGGCCGGAACACCGGGGAGCTGTTTTTT. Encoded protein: CAWRLREREGRNTGELFF.

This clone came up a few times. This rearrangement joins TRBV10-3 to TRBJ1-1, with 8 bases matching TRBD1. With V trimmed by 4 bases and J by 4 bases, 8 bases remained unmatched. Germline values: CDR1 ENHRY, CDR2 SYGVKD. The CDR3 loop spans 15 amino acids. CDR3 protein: CAISAGQGASTEAFF. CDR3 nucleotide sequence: TGTGCCATCAGTGCGGGCCAGGGGGCGAGCACTGAAGCTTTCTTT.

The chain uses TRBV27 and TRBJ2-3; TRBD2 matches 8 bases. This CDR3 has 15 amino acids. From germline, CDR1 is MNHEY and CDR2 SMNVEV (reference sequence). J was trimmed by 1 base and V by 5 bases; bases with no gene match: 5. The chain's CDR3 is CASSPQAGGTDTQYF. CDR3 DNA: TGTGCCAGCAGTCCCCAAGCGGGGGGCACAGATACGCAGTATTTT.

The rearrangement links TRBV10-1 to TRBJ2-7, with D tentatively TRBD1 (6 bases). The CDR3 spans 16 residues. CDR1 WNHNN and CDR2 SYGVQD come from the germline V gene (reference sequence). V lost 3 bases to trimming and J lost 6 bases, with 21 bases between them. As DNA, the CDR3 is TGCGCCAGCAGTGACGCTTCACAGGGTGACTTACGCGAGCAGTACTTC. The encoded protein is CASSDASQGDLREQYF.

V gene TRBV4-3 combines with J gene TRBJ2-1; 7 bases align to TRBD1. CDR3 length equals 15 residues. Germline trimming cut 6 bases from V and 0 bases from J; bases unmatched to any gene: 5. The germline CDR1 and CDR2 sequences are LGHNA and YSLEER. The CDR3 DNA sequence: TGCGCCAGCAGACGGGACAGCGACTCCTACAATGAGCAGTTCTTC. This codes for CASRRDSDSYNEQFF.

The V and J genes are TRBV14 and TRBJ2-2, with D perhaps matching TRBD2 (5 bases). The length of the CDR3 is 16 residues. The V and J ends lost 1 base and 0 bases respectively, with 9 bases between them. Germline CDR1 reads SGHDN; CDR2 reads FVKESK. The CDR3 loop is CASSQGGLANTGELFF. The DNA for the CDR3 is TGTGCCAGCAGCCAAGGAGGGCTCGCGAACACCGGGGAGCTGTTTTTT.

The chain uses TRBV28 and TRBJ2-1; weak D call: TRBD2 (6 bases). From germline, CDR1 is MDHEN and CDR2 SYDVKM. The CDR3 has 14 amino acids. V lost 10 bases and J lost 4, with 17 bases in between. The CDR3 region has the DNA TGTGCCACCAAGGAGCGGGTCATATACAATGAGCAGTTCTTC. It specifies CATKERVIYNEQFF.

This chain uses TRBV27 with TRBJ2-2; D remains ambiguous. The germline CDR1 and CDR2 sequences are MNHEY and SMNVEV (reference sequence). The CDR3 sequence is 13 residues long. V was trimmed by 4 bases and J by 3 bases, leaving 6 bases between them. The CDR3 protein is CASSSLDTGELFF. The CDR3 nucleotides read TGTGCCAGCAGTTCACTGGACACCGGGGAGCTGTTTTTT.

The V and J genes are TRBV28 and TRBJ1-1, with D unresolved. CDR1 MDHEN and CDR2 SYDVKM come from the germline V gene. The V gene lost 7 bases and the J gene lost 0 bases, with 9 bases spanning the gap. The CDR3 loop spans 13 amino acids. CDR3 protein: CASKTRMNTEAFF. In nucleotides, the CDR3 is TGTGCCAGCAAGACAAGAATGAACACTGAAGCTTTCTTT. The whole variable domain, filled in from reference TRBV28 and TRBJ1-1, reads DVKVTQSSRYLVKRTGEKVFLECVQDMDHENMFWYRQDPGLGLRLIYFSYDVKMKEKGDIPEGYSVSREKKERFSLILESASTNQTSMYLCASKTRMNTEAFFGQGTRLTVV.